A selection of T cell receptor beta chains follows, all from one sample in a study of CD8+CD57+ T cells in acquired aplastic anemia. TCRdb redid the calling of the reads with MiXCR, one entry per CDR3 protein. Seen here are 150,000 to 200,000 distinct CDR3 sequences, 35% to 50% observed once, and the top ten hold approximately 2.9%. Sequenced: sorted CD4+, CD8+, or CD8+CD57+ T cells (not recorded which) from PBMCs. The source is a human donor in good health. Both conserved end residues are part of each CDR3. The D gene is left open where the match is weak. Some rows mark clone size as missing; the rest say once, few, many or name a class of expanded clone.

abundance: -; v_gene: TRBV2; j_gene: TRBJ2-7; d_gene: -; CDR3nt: TGTGCCAGCAGGCTAGACGAGCAGTACTTC; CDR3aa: CASRLDEQYF
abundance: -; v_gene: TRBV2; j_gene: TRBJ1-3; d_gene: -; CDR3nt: TGTGCCAGCAGATTGCGGAGGACTGGAAACACCATATATTTT; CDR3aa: CASRLRRTGNTIYF
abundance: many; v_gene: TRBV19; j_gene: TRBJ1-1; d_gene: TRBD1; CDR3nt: TGTGCCAGTAGTCTCAAAGGGGGCAGCACTGAAGCTTTCTTT; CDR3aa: CASSLKGGSTEAFF
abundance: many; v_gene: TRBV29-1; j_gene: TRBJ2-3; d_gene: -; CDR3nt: TGCAGCGCGCGGGACAGCACAGATACGCAGTATTTT; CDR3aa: CSARDSTDTQYF
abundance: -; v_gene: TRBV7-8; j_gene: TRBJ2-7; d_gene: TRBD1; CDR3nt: TGTGCCAGCAGCATCCCGGACAGGGGGAACGAGCAGTACTTC; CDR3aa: CASSIPDRGNEQYF
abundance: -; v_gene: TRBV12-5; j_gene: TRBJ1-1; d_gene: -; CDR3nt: TGTGCTAGTGGTCGATCTACGGTGGGGGAAGCTTTCTTT; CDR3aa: CASGRSTVGEAFF
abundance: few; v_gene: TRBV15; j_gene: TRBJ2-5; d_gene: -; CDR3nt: TGTGCCACCAGCAGAGATCGGGCTAGCTGGGAGACCCAGTACTTC; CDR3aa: CATSRDRASWETQYF
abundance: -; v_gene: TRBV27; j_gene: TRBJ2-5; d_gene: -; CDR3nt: TGTGCCAGCGCTTTGGGGGGGGCGGCCACGCAAGAGACCCAGTACTTC; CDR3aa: CASALGGAATQETQYF
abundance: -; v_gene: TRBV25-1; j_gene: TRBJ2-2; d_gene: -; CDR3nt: TGTGCCAGCAGTGATTCGACAGACACCGGGGAGCTGTTTTTT; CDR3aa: CASSDSTDTGELFF
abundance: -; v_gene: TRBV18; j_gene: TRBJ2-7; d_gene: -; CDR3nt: TGTGCCAGCTCACCACCCTCGGTAATCTACGAGCAGTACTTC; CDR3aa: CASSPPSVIYEQYF
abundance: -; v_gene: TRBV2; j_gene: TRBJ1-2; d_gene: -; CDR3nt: TGTGCCAGCAGTTCTGGAGCCTATGGCTACACCTTC; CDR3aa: CASSSGAYGYTF
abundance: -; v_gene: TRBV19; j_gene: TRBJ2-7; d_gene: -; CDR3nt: TGTGCCAGTAGGCCCCCAGGGGCGAGCTACGAGCAGTACTTC; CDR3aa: CASRPPGASYEQYF
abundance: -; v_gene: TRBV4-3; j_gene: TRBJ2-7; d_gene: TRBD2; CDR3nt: TGCGCCAGCAGCCAAGCTGAGACTAGCTACGGCGAGCAGTACTTC; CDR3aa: CASSQAETSYGEQYF
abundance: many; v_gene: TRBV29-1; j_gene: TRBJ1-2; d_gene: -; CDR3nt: TGCAGCGTTGGAATAGGGCGCTATGGCTACACCTTC; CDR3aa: CSVGIGRYGYTF
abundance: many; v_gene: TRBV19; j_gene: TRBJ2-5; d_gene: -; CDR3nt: TGTGCCAGTAGTAACTTGGGCGGGGCACCCCAAGAGACCCAGTACTTC; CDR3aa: CASSNLGGAPQETQYF
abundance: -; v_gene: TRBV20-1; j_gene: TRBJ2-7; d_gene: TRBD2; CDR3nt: TGCAGTGCTAGGGCTAGCGGCGAAGGCGAGCAGTACTTC; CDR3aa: CSARASGEGEQYF
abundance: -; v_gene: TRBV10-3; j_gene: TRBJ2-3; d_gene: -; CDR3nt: TGTGCCACGGGGGGAGGACAGGGCAACACAGATACGCAGTATTTT; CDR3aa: CATGGGQGNTDTQYF
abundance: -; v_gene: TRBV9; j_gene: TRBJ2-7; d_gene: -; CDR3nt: TGTGCCAGCAGCGCGACCACGGGCGGACTCGAGCAGTACTTC; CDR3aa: CASSATTGGLEQYF
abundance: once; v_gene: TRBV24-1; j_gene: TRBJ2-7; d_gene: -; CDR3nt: TGTGCCACCAGGGACCGTGGGGGATACGAGCAGTACTTC; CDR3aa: CATRDRGGYEQYF
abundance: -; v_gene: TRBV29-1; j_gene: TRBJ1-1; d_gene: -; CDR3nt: TGCAGCGTAGCCGGGACCGGTTTTAACACTGAAGCTTTCTTT; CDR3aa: CSVAGTGFNTEAFF
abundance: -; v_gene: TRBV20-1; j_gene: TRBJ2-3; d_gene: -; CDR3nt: TGCAGTGCTTATCGCGGAGGGGTGACAGATACGCAGTATTTT; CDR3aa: CSAYRGGVTDTQYF
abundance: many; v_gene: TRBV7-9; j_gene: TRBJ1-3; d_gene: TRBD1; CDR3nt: TGTGCCAGCAGCTTATATGTGACAGGGTCGGGAAACACCATATATTTT; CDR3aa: CASSLYVTGSGNTIYF
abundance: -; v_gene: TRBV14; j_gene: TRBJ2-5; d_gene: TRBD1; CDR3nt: TGTGCCAGCAGCCAAGTGGGACAGGGTCCTGAAACGACCCAGTACTTC; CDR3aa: CASSQVGQGPETTQYF
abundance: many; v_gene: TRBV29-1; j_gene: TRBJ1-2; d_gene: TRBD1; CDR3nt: TGCAGCGTTGAATTAGGCAGGGGGCTTTATGGCTACACCTTC; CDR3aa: CSVELGRGLYGYTF
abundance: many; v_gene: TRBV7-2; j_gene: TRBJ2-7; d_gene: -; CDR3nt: TGTGCCAGCAGCAGGGGCTACGAGCAGTACTTC; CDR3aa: CASSRGYEQYF
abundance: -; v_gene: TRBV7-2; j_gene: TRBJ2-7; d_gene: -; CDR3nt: TGTGCCAGCAGCTTACAGGGGATCGAGCAGTACTTC; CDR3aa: CASSLQGIEQYF
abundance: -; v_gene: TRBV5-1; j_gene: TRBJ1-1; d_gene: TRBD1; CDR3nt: TGCGCCAGCAGCCTAATCGGACAGGGGAACACTGAAGCTTTCTTT; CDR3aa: CASSLIGQGNTEAFF
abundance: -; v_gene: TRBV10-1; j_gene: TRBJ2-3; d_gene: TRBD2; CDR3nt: TGTGCCAGCAGGTTTAGCGGGACTAGCACAGAGACGCAGTATTTT; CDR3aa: CASRFSGTSTETQYF
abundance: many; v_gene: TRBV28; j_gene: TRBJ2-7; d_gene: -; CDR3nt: TGTGCCAGCAGGCAGGGGGGTTCCTACGAGCAGTACTTC; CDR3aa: CASRQGGSYEQYF
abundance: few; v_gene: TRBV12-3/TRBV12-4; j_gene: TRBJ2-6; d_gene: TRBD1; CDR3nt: TGTGCCAGCAGGAAACAGGGGAACTATCGTTTCTTCTCTGGGGCCAACGTCCTGACTTTC; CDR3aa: CASRKQGNYRFFSGANVLTF
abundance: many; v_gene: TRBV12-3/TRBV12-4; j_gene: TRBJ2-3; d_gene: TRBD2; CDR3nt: TGTGCCAGCAGTTTACGTACTAGCGGTAGGAGCACAGATACGCAGTATTTT; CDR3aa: CASSLRTSGRSTDTQYF
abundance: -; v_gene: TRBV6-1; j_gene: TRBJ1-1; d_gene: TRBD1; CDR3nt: TGTGCCAGCAGAGACCTGGGACAGGGAGCTTTCTTT; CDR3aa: CASRDLGQGAFF
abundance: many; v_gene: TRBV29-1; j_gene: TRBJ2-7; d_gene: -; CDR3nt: TGCAGCGTTGAAGGGGCATCCGCCTACGAGCAGTACTTC; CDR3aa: CSVEGASAYEQYF
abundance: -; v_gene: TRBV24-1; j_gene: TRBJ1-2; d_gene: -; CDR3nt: TGTGCCACCAGTGGTTTGCCCTCACACGGCTACACCTTC; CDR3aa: CATSGLPSHGYTF
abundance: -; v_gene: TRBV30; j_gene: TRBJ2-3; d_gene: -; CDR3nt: TGTGCCTGGAGTGTTTGGGGGGCCCGAACAGATACGCAGTATTTT; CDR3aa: CAWSVWGARTDTQYF
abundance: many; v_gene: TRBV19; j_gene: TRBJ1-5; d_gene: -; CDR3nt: TGTGCCAGTAAAGGAAGGGGCAGGAGAGGCAATCAGCCCCAGCATTTT; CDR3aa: CASKGRGRRGNQPQHF
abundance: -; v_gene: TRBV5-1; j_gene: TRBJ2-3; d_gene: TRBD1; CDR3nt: TGCGCCAGCAGCGTAGTACCGACAGGGGCCGGAGATACGCAGTATTTT; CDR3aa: CASSVVPTGAGDTQYF
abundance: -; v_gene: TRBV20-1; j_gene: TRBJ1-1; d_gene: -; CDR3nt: TGCAGTGCTAGAGGCACTCCGGGAGAAGCTTTCTTT; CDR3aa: CSARGTPGEAFF
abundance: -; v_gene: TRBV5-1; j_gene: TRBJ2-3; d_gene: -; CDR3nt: TGCGCCAGCAGCCGATCGTCTGGGGGCCGGACAGATACGCAGTATTTT; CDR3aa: CASSRSSGGRTDTQYF
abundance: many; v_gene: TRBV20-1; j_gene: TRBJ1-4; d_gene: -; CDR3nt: TGCAGTGCTAGAGATTCTTGGGCCAATAATGAAAAACTGTTTTTT; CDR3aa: CSARDSWANNEKLFF
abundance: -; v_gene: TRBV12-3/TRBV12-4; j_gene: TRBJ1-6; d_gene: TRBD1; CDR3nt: TGTGCCAGCACCATCGGGACAGGGCGTATCTATTCACCCCTCCACTTT; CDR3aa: CASTIGTGRIYSPLHF
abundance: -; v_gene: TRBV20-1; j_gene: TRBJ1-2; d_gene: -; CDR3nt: TGCAGTGCTACCGAAGCGCGGCCGGGCGGAGGCTACACCTTC; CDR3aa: CSATEARPGGGYTF
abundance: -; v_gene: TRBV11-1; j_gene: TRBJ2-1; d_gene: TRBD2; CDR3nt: TGTGCCAGCAGCCGGGCGGGAGCCTACAATGAGCAGTTCTTC; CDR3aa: CASSRAGAYNEQFF
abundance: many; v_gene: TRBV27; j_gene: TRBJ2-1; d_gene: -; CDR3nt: TGTGCCAGCAGTTTAGTGGTAGGCAATGAGCAGTTCTTC; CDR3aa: CASSLVVGNEQFF
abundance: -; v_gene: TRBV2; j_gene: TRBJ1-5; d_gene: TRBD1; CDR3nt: TGTGCCAGCACCGCCGGGACAGGGTCTCAGCCCCAGCATTTT; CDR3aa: CASTAGTGSQPQHF
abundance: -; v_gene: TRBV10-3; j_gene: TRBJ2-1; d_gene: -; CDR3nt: TGTGCCTCAGGGACTTTCTACAATGAGCAGTTCTTC; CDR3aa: CASGTFYNEQFF
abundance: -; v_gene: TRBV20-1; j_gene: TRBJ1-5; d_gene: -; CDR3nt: TGCAGTGGAGCAGCACTCAATCAGCCCCAGCATTTT; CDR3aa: CSGAALNQPQHF
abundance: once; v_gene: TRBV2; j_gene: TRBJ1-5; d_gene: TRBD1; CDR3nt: TGTGCCAGCAGTGGAAGACAGGGGGGGAGCAATCAGCCCCAGCATTTT; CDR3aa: CASSGRQGGSNQPQHF
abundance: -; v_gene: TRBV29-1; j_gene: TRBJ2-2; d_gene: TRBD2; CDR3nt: TGCAGCGGGCGGCGGGGGGGCGCCGGGGAGCTGTTTTTT; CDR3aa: CSGRRGGAGELFF
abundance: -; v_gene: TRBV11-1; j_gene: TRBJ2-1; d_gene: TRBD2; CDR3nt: TGTGCCAGCAGCTTGGGCTTGGCGGGGGGGGATTACAATGAGCAGTTCTTC; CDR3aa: CASSLGLAGGDYNEQFF
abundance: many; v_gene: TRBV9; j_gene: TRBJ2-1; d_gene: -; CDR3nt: TGTGCCAGCAGCACCGACAATGAGCAGTTCTTC; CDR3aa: CASSTDNEQFF
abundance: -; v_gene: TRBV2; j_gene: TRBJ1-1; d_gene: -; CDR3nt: TGTGCCAGCAGGGTCACGTTGAACACTGAAGCTTTCTTT; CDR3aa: CASRVTLNTEAFF
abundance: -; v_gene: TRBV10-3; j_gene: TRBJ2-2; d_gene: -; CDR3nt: TGTGCCAGCACCGGGGGAGGCGACACCGGGGAGCTGTTTTTT; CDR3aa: CASTGGGDTGELFF
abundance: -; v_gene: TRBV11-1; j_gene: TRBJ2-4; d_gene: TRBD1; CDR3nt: TGTGCCAGCAGCTTAGTTTTTACAGGGGGAGCAAACATTCAGTACTTC; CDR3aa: CASSLVFTGGANIQYF